The clone carrying this TCR beta chain was detected many times. Each TCR transcript was tagged with a 10-nucleotide random UMI during 5'RACE. TCRdb used MiXCR to reprocess the 5' RACE reads, holding one entry per CDR3 protein. This table has roughly 80,000 distinct CDR3 sequences, about 9.4% appearing once. Trimming at V came to 4 bases and at J to 1 base, leaving 7 bases not matched to a gene. Germline CDR1 is SGDLS and CDR2 is YYNGEE. The CDR3 consists of 15 residues. These data come from a study of neurological immune-mediated disorders. The source of this sequence is a man over 45 in good health. Sequences were obtained from PBMCs. V gene TRBV9 combines with J gene TRBJ2-5; 7 positions agree with TRBD1. CDR3 region: CASSPRTGGQETQYF. CDR3 in DNA: TGTGCCAGCAGCCCGAGGACAGGTGGCCAAGAGACCCAGTACTTC.